Listed below are T cell receptor beta chains from one sample, sequenced in a study of T cell responses to AZD1222 COVID-19 vaccine. The data were produced by immunoSEQ multiplex PCR, yet TCRdb's version contains in-frame clones alone and is incomplete. The data hold about 160,000 clones, with just over 90% observed a single time. Sequencing used peripheral blood, obtained on day 0 of MenACWY control vaccination. The origin of the receptors is an adult in good health. Both conserved end residues are part of each CDR3. D genes are given only for firm matches. Expanded clones get a size class; other rows say once, few or many, or leave the size out.

D | J | V | size | DNA | CDR3
. | TRBJ2-7 | TRBV6-5 | . | TGTGCCAGCAGCCGAGAGGGTAACTACGAGCAGTACTTC | CASSREGNYEQYF
. | TRBJ2-1 | TRBV10-1 | . | TGCGCCAGCAGTGAAAAAGCAGGGGCAACCTACAATGAGCAGTTCTTC | CASSEKAGATYNEQFF
. | TRBJ1-2 | TRBV28 | . | TGTGCCAGCAGTCCGACGGACGGATTACATGGCTACACCTTC | CASSPTDGLHGYTF
. | TRBJ1-6 | TRBV5-1 | few | TGCGCCAGCAGCTTGGGGGCCGGGCAGGGACGATCACCCCTCCACTTT | CASSLGAGQGRSPLHF
. | TRBJ2-3 | TRBV6-2/TRBV6-3 | . | TGTGCCAGCAGTTGGGGTTACAGGGCGGAAACGCAGTATTTT | CASSWGYRAETQYF
. | TRBJ1-2 | TRBV6-5 | . | TGTGCCAGCAACTTCGGGCTCGCTTCGGGAGGCTACACCTTC | CASNFGLASGGYTF
. | TRBJ1-1 | TRBV19 | . | TGTGCCAGTAGTATGCGGGGGATCTACACTGAAGCTTTCTTT | CASSMRGIYTEAFF
. | TRBJ1-3 | TRBV10-3 | . | TGTGCCATCACCGGCAACTCTGGAAACACCATATATTTT | CAITGNSGNTIYF
. | TRBJ1-1 | TRBV7-9 | . | TGTGCCAGCAGCTCCCATCGTGGAGACACTGAAGCTTTCTTT | CASSSHRGDTEAFF
. | TRBJ1-1 | TRBV21-1 | once | TGTGCCAGCAGCAAAGGAGGAGGCAGGAACACTGAAGCTTTCTTT | CASSKGGGRNTEAFF
TRBD2 | TRBJ2-2 | TRBV2 | few | TGTGCCAGCAGGGAAACTAGCGGGAGGCCGAACACCGGGGAGCTGTTTTTT | CASRETSGRPNTGELFF
TRBD1 | TRBJ1-2 | TRBV7-9 | once | TGTGCCAGCAGCTTCGGGACAGAGAACTATGGCTACACCTTC | CASSFGTENYGYTF
TRBD2 | TRBJ2-1 | TRBV3-1/TRBV3-2 | . | TGTGCCAGCAGCCAAGGGGGGGGATCGGGCCATGAGCAGTTCTTC | CASSQGGGSGHEQFF
TRBD2 | TRBJ2-2 | TRBV5-1 | . | TGCGCCAGCAGCTTACTAGCGGGAGGGCCCGGGGAGCTGTTTTTT | CASSLLAGGPGELFF
. | TRBJ1-2 | TRBV28 | . | TGTGCCAGCGGCGGGAGGGGCTACACCTTC | CASGGRGYTF
TRBD2 | TRBJ2-7 | TRBV6-5 | . | TGTGCCAGCAGTAACCCGGGACTAGCGGGTTACGAGCAGTACTTC | CASSNPGLAGYEQYF
TRBD2 | TRBJ2-5 | TRBV9 | . | TGTGCCAGCAGCGTACGGGCGGGAGAAGAGACCCAGTACTTC | CASSVRAGEETQYF
TRBD1 | TRBJ1-6 | TRBV30 | once | TGTGCCTGGAGGCCGACAGGGTTCCCACCCCTCCACTTT | CAWRPTGFPPLHF
. | TRBJ2-1 | TRBV21-1 | . | TGTGCCAGCAGCATCGAAACCGCGGACTCCTACAATGAGCAGTTCTTC | CASSIETADSYNEQFF
TRBD1 | TRBJ1-1 | TRBV6-5 | . | TGTGCCAGCAGGTCAGGGGGCACTGAAGCTTTCTTT | CASRSGGTEAFF
. | TRBJ2-7 | TRBV5-1 | once | TGCGCCAGCAGCTTGGGAAGTCCGGCAGAGCGCTACGAGCAGTACTTC | CASSLGSPAERYEQYF
TRBD1 | TRBJ2-5 | TRBV6-5 | . | TGTGCCAGCAGTCATGGGACAGGGCTGGGGGAGACCCAGTACTTC | CASSHGTGLGETQYF
TRBD2 | TRBJ2-7 | TRBV5-1 | . | TGCGCCAGCAGCTTACTAGCGGACTACGAGCAGTACTTC | CASSLLADYEQYF
TRBD1 | TRBJ1-2 | TRBV19 | . | TGTGCCAGTAGTATAGCGGGGACAGGAGTCTACACCTTC | CASSIAGTGVYTF
TRBD1 | TRBJ1-5 | TRBV6-1 | . | TGTGCCAGCAGTGAACCATGGACAGGGGCTCTCAATCAGCCCCAGCATTTT | CASSEPWTGALNQPQHF
TRBD2 | TRBJ2-5 | TRBV20-1 | . | TGCAGTGCTCAGACTAGCGTGGGACAGTACTTC | CSAQTSVGQYF
. | TRBJ2-1 | TRBV7-9 | . | TGTGCCAGCAGCTTAAGACAGGAGCAGTTCTTC | CASSLRQEQFF
TRBD1 | TRBJ1-1 | TRBV4-2 | . | TGTGCCAGCAGCCAAGATCAGGGGGTGAACACTGAAGCTTTCTTT | CASSQDQGVNTEAFF
. | TRBJ1-2 | TRBV7-9 | . | TGTGCCAGCACCTCCGGTGAGAACTATGGCTACACCTTC | CASTSGENYGYTF
. | TRBJ2-2 | TRBV27 | . | TGTGCCAGCAGTCAGCAGGGGTCGGCGAACACCGGGGAGCTGTTTTTT | CASSQQGSANTGELFF
TRBD1 | TRBJ1-2 | TRBV19 | . | TGTGCCAGTACCAACAGGGGGCGTAACTATGGCTACACCTTC | CASTNRGRNYGYTF
. | TRBJ1-1 | TRBV29-1 | once | TGCAGCGTTCGACAATTTCCGGACGGGACGACTGAAGCTTTCTTT | CSVRQFPDGTTEAFF
. | TRBJ2-7 | TRBV27 | . | TGTGCCAGCAGTTTAGGGCGTAACTACGAGCAGTACTTC | CASSLGRNYEQYF
. | TRBJ1-3 | TRBV19 | . | TGTGCCAGTGCCTACAGGCGCCACTCTGGAAACACCATATATTTT | CASAYRRHSGNTIYF
TRBD2 | TRBJ2-2 | TRBV7-3 | many | TGTGCCAGCAGCTCGGGACTAGCGGGAGTAGGCACCGGGGAGCTGTTTTTT | CASSSGLAGVGTGELFF
TRBD1 | TRBJ2-7 | TRBV3-1/TRBV3-2 | . | TGTGCCAGCAGCCTCTCCTCGGGGACAGGGGCCAGCGAGCAGTACTTC | CASSLSSGTGASEQYF
. | TRBJ1-4 | TRBV25-1 | . | TGTGCCAGCAGTGATGTAGGGTTGGCAACTAATGAAAAACTGTTTTTT | CASSDVGLATNEKLFF
. | TRBJ2-5 | TRBV4-2 | . | TGTGCCAGCAGCCAAGATTTTGCGGGGCCAGAGACCCAGTACTTC | CASSQDFAGPETQYF
TRBD2 | TRBJ2-5 | TRBV18 | . | TGTGCCAGCTCCCACGGGGCTAGCGGGAAAGAGACCCAGTACTTC | CASSHGASGKETQYF
TRBD2 | TRBJ2-1 | TRBV11-2 | . | TGTGCCAGCAGCGGGCGACTAGCGGGGCGAGGGAATGAGCAGTTCTTC | CASSGRLAGRGNEQFF
. | TRBJ1-5 | TRBV19 | . | TGTGCCAGTAGTATTACTTGGAGGGCCCTCAGCCAGCCCCAGCATTTT | CASSITWRALSQPQHF